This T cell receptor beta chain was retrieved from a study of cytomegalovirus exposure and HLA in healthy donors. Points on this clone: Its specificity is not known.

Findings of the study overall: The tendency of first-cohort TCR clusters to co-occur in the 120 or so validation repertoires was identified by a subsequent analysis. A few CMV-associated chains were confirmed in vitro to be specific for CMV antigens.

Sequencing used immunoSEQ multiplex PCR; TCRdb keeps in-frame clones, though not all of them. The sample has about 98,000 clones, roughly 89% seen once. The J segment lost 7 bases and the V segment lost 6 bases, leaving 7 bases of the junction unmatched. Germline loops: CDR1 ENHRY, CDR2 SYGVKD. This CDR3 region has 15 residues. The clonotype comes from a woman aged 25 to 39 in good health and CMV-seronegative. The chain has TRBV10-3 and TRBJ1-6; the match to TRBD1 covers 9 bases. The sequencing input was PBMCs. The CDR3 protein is CAISIATGGNSPLHF. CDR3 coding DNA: TGTGCCATCAGCATCGCCACAGGGGGCAATTCACCCCTCCACTTT.